Each of the 26 T cell receptor beta chains below was sequenced from the same sample in a study of shared clonotypes between healthy human individuals. Positive CCR7 selection of CD45RO-negative cells yielded the naive CD8 cells, and terminally differentiated effector memory CD45RA+ cells were excluded. Some clones are missing from TCRdb's copy, which holds only in-frame ones; the method was immunoSEQ multiplex PCR. The sample comprises about 2,100,000 clones, 93% of which are singletons, and more than 1.5% rests with the top ten. Sequencing input: naive CD8+ T cells from PBMCs. The receptors here all came from a man aged 18 to 35 in good health. Some clones in this sample may be carry-over from other donors' samples.

The V call is TRBV2, the J call TRBJ1-4; TRBD1 is a possible D gene (5 bases). CDR1 SNHLY and CDR2 FYNNEI come from the germline V gene. The CDR3 covers 18 residues. V was shortened by 2 bases and J by 2 bases, with 18 bases between the two germline ends. The CDR3 DNA sequence: TGTGCCAGCAGTGAATTTCCGGGACTCCGAGGGACTAATGAAAAACTGTTTTTT. Translating it yields CASSEFPGLRGTNEKLFF.

This sequence joins TRBV2 and TRBJ1-1; no reliable D call. This CDR3 has 13 amino acids. Trimming left V 8 bases short and J 7 bases short, with 17 bases between. Germline V CDR1 and CDR2: SNHLY, FYNNEI. CDR3 sequence: CASESPGELEAFF. The CDR3 nucleotides are TGTGCCAGCGAGTCTCCCGGTGAACTTGAAGCTTTCTTT.

The gene calls are TRBV2 and TRBJ2-7, with D possibly being TRBD1 or TRBD2 (5 bases each). The CDR3 runs 14 residues. Trimming pared 0 bases from V and 5 bases from J, leaving 11 bases between. The germline CDR1 and CDR2 sequences are SNHLY and FYNNEI. As DNA, the CDR3 is TGTGCCAGCAGTGAAGCGCGGCAGGGAGACGAGCAGTACTTC. Residues: CASSEARQGDEQYF.

With respect to this clone: Other nucleotide sequences from this sample produce the same CDR3. The chain links TRBV7-3 to TRBJ2-1; 7 bases match TRBD2. The CDR3 runs 15 residues. V was pared by 5 bases and J by 3 bases, with 7 bases of the junction left unmatched. CDR1 SGHTA and CDR2 FQGTGA come from the germline V gene. The CDR3 DNA is TGTGCCAGCAGCCCGCTGGGCGGGAGCTACAATGAGCAGTTCTTC. It translates to CASSPLGGSYNEQFF.

The J gene is TRBJ2-1, the V gene TRBV2, with D possibly TRBD2 on 6 matching bases. Trimming removed 3 bases at V and 9 bases at J, with 15 bases between. From germline, CDR1 is SNHLY and CDR2 FYNNEI. The CDR3 length is 14 residues. This CDR3 reads CASSERLGFGEQFF. The CDR3 nucleotides are TGTGCCAGCAGTGAGAGACTAGGGTTCGGTGAGCAGTTCTTC.

The rearrangement uses TRBV5-1 and TRBJ2-1, with 7 bases lining up with TRBD2. The J segment lost 8 bases and the V segment lost 0 bases, leaving 2 bases of the junction unmatched. Germline assignment: CDR1 SGHRS and CDR2 YFSETQ. The CDR3 is 13 amino acids. The CDR3 loop is CASSLVGGYEQFF. The CDR3 nucleotides are TGCGCCAGCAGCTTGGTCGGGGGGTATGAGCAGTTCTTC.

The gene calls are TRBV19 and TRBJ2-7; D possibly matches TRBD1 or TRBD2 (5 bases each). Trimming took off 5 bases at V and 5 bases at J, with 19 bases between the two ends. This CDR3 has 15 residues. Per germline, CDR1 LNHDA and CDR2 SQIVND (reference sequence). CDR3 DNA: TGTGCCAGTAGTCCAAGAGGGGCCGGGCTCGACGAGCAGTACTTC. It yields the protein CASSPRGAGLDEQYF.

The genes are TRBV9 and TRBJ1-2; D remains unclear. The ends were cut back, 1 base at V and 2 bases at J, with 9 bases in the middle. Looked up from germline, CDR1 is SGDLS and CDR2 is YYNGEE. The CDR3 has 14 residues. CDR3 loop: CASSVNPLNYGYTF. Written as DNA, the CDR3 is TGTGCCAGCAGCGTAAACCCCCTCAACTATGGCTACACCTTC. Looking up the rest from reference TRBV9 and TRBJ1-2 gives the full variable domain: DSGVTQTPKHLITATGQRVTLRCSPRSGDLSVYWYQQSLDQGLQFLIQYYNGEERAKGNILERFSAQQFPDLHSELNLSSLELGDSALYFCASSVNPLNYGYTFGSGTRLTVV.

The chain recombines TRBV5-1 with TRBJ2-2; tentative D call: TRBD2 (5 bases). Trimming removed 6 bases at V and 0 bases at J, with 9 bases between. The V gene's germline CDR1 is SGHRS and CDR2 YFSETQ. The CDR3 is 14 residues long. The CDR3, as DNA: TGCGCCAGCACTTTCGGGACGAACACCGGGGAGCTGTTTTTT. Its translation: CASTFGTNTGELFF. The full variable domain, completed using reference TRBV5-1 and TRBJ2-2, is KAGVTQTPRYLIKTRGQQVTLSCSPISGHRSVSWYQQTPGQGLQFLFEYFSETQRNKGNFPGRFSGRQFSNSRSEMNVSTLELGDSALYLCASTFGTNTGELFFGEGSRLTVL.

V gene TRBV6-1 combines with J gene TRBJ2-3; TRBD1 agrees at 7 bases. With V trimmed by 4 bases and J by 2 bases, 6 bases remained unmatched. The CDR3 loop spans 15 amino acids. The germline CDR1 and CDR2 sequences are MNHNS and SASEGT. The CDR3 DNA is TGTGCCAGCAGTGGGTATACAGGGGTCACAGATACGCAGTATTTT. It yields the protein CASSGYTGVTDTQYF.

This chain connects TRBV7-9 to TRBJ2-7, with TRBD2 as a possible D gene (6 bases). Germline V lookup: CDR1 SEHNR, CDR2 FQNEAQ (reference sequence). This CDR3 contains 16 residues. Trimming took off 5 bases at V and 3 bases at J, with 20 bases between the two ends. The CDR3 reads CASSPLSGEGGYEQYF. CDR3 nucleotide sequence: TGTGCCAGCAGCCCCCTATCGGGGGAAGGCGGCTACGAGCAGTACTTC.

The rearrangement joins TRBV11-2 to TRBJ2-7; D remains ambiguous. CDR1 is SGHAT, CDR2 FQNNGV, per germline. The ends were cut back, 10 bases at V and 0 bases at J, with 13 bases in the middle. The CDR3 runs 13 residues. The CDR3 spells CATSHRVSYEQYF. The CDR3 region has the DNA TGTGCCACCTCCCACCGCGTCTCCTACGAGCAGTACTTC.

This sequence joins TRBV11-2 and TRBJ2-7; TRBD2 aligns across 13 bases. This CDR3 has 15 residues. After removal of 4 bases from V and 3 bases from J, the junction contained 3 bases not matched to a gene. Germline-derived CDR1 and CDR2 are SGHAT and FQNNGV. The chain's CDR3 is CASSSGTSGNYEQYF. CDR3 bases: TGTGCCAGCAGCTCTGGGACTAGCGGGAACTACGAGCAGTACTTC. Drawing the rest from reference TRBV11-2 and TRBJ2-7, the complete variable domain is EAGVAQSPRYKIIEKRQSVAFWCNPISGHATLYWYQQILGQGPKLLIQFQNNGVVDDSQLPKDRFSAERLKGVDSTLKIQPAKLEDSAVYLCASSSGTSGNYEQYFGPGTRLTVT.

A note on this clone: At the DNA level, this CDR3 is encoded by other sequences in the same sample as well. The chain links TRBV11-2 to TRBJ2-7; TRBD2 matches at 7 bases. This CDR3 has 14 residues. The junction had 2 bases not matched to a gene; V was cut back by 1 base and J by 2 bases. Germline V gives CDR1 SGHAT, CDR2 FQNNGV. CDR3 in DNA: TGTGCCAGCAGCTTAGCGGGAGGCACCTACGAGCAGTACTTC. The encoded protein is CASSLAGGTYEQYF.

This clone is a singleton in its sample. The chain carries TRBV5-1 and TRBJ2-3; D is perhaps TRBD2 (5 bases). Trimming took 0 bases from V and 2 from J, leaving 25 bases between them. The CDR3 runs to 20 residues. Germline CDR1 SGHRS, CDR2 YFSETQ. The CDR3 coding sequence is TGCGCCAGCAGCTTGGCCGAGGATAGCGAGCTACCCACAGCCACAGATACGCAGTATTTT. Its protein product is CASSLAEDSELPTATDTQYF.

In the case of this clone: Other DNA sequences in the same sample also yield this CDR3. J is TRBJ2-7 and V is TRBV19; a weak D match, TRBD2 (6 bases). Germline V gives CDR1 LNHDA, CDR2 SQIVND (reference sequence). Trimming left V 5 bases short and J 0 bases short, with 11 bases between. CDR3 size: 14 residues. This CDR3 reads CASSYRGSSYEQYF. The CDR3 DNA follows: TGTGCCAGTAGTTATCGGGGGAGCTCCTACGAGCAGTACTTC.

This clone showed up just once. The gene calls are TRBV28 and TRBJ2-5; D perhaps matches TRBD1 (5 bases). The length of the CDR3 is 12 residues. Germline CDR1 is MDHEN and CDR2 is SYDVKM. V lost 6 bases and J 3 bases, leaving 8 bases between the germline ends. For the CDR3, the DNA is TGTGCCAGCAGGTTCAGGGAAGAGACCCAGTACTTC. Translation: CASRFREETQYF.

This chain uses TRBV7-9 with TRBJ2-5; D remains ambiguous. The CDR3 runs to 16 residues. The V end was cut by 5 bases, the J end by 2 bases, with 18 bases between. Germline CDR1 SEHNR, CDR2 FQNEAQ (reference sequence). CDR3 in amino acids: CASSPPESVVQETQYF. Written as DNA, the CDR3 is TGTGCCAGCAGCCCCCCGGAAAGTGTGGTTCAAGAGACCCAGTACTTC.

The rearrangement joins TRBV7-2 to TRBJ2-7, with 8 bases lining up with TRBD2. Trimming removed 4 bases from V and 4 bases from J; junction bases left unmatched: 6. The germline CDR1 and CDR2 sequences are SGHTA and FQGNSA. This CDR3 is 14 amino acids long. The CDR3, as DNA: TGTGCCAGCAGCTACTCAGCGGGAGTATACGAGCAGTACTTC. It encodes CASSYSAGVYEQYF.

This clone was seen a single time. The genes are TRBV4-2 and TRBJ1-3; TRBD1 is a possible D gene (6 bases). V lost 0 bases and J 5 bases, leaving 17 bases between the germline ends. Germline lookup yields CDR1 LGHNA and CDR2 YNFKEQ. This CDR3 has 17 amino acids. The CDR3 region has the DNA TGTGCCAGCAGCCAAGAAGGGGGGCCCGCTTTAAGAAACACCATATATTTT. This codes for CASSQEGGPALRNTIYF.

The chain uses TRBV7-2 and TRBJ2-3; D not certain. From germline, CDR1 is SGHTA and CDR2 FQGNSA. The CDR3 has 14 amino acids. V shed 1 base and J shed 2 bases, with 7 bases lying between them. The CDR3 coding sequence is TGTGCCAGCAGCTTAGTTACATCCACAGATACGCAGTATTTT. It yields the protein CASSLVTSTDTQYF.

The chain is built from TRBV4-1 and TRBJ2-1, with 9 bases lining up with TRBD2. The J segment lost 8 bases and the V segment lost 0 bases, leaving 11 bases of the junction unmatched. The germline V gene has CDR1 MGHRA and CDR2 YSYEKL. CDR3 length: 17 residues. CDR3 DNA: TGCGCCAGCAGCCAAGATTGGGCGGGAGGGCCGGTGGATGAGCAGTTCTTC. It encodes CASSQDWAGGPVDEQFF.

The CDR3 sequence is CSVEERFNEQFF. As DNA, the CDR3 is TGCAGCGTTGAAGAGCGGTTCAATGAGCAGTTCTTC. V gene TRBV29-1 combines with J gene TRBJ2-1; no clear D. Trimming shortened V by 0 bases and J by 6 bases, and 6 bases separated the two germline ends. This CDR3 is 12 amino acids long. CDR1 is SQVTM and CDR2 is ANQGSEA in the germline V gene.

This rearrangement joins TRBV7-7 to TRBJ2-7; D gene unclear. V gave up 1 base and J gave up 5 bases, with 9 bases separating them. Germline assignment: CDR1 SSHAT and CDR2 FNYEAQ (reference sequence). The CDR3 covers 13 residues. This chain's CDR3 is CASSLGGSDEQYF. CDR3 in DNA: TGTGCCAGCAGCTTAGGTGGTTCTGACGAGCAGTACTTC.

The chain uses TRBV4-2 and TRBJ2-3; possibly TRBD2 for D (6 bases). The CDR3 sequence is 16 residues long. Germline V gives CDR1 LGHNA, CDR2 YNFKEQ. Trimming removed 2 bases from V and 6 bases from J, with 18 bases in between. CDR3 protein: CASSQSWPGVSDTQYF. The CDR3 nucleotides are TGTGCCAGCAGCCAATCCTGGCCGGGAGTTTCCGATACGCAGTATTTT.

The V call is TRBV5-1, the J call TRBJ1-1, with D possibly being TRBD1 (6 bases). Trimming pared 2 bases from V and 7 bases from J, leaving 12 bases between. CDR3 size: 13 residues. Germline assignment: CDR1 SGHRS and CDR2 YFSETQ. The CDR3 region has the DNA TGCGCCAGCAGCTTTAGGGGGGCTAGTGAAGCTTTCTTT. It codes for CASSFRGASEAFF.